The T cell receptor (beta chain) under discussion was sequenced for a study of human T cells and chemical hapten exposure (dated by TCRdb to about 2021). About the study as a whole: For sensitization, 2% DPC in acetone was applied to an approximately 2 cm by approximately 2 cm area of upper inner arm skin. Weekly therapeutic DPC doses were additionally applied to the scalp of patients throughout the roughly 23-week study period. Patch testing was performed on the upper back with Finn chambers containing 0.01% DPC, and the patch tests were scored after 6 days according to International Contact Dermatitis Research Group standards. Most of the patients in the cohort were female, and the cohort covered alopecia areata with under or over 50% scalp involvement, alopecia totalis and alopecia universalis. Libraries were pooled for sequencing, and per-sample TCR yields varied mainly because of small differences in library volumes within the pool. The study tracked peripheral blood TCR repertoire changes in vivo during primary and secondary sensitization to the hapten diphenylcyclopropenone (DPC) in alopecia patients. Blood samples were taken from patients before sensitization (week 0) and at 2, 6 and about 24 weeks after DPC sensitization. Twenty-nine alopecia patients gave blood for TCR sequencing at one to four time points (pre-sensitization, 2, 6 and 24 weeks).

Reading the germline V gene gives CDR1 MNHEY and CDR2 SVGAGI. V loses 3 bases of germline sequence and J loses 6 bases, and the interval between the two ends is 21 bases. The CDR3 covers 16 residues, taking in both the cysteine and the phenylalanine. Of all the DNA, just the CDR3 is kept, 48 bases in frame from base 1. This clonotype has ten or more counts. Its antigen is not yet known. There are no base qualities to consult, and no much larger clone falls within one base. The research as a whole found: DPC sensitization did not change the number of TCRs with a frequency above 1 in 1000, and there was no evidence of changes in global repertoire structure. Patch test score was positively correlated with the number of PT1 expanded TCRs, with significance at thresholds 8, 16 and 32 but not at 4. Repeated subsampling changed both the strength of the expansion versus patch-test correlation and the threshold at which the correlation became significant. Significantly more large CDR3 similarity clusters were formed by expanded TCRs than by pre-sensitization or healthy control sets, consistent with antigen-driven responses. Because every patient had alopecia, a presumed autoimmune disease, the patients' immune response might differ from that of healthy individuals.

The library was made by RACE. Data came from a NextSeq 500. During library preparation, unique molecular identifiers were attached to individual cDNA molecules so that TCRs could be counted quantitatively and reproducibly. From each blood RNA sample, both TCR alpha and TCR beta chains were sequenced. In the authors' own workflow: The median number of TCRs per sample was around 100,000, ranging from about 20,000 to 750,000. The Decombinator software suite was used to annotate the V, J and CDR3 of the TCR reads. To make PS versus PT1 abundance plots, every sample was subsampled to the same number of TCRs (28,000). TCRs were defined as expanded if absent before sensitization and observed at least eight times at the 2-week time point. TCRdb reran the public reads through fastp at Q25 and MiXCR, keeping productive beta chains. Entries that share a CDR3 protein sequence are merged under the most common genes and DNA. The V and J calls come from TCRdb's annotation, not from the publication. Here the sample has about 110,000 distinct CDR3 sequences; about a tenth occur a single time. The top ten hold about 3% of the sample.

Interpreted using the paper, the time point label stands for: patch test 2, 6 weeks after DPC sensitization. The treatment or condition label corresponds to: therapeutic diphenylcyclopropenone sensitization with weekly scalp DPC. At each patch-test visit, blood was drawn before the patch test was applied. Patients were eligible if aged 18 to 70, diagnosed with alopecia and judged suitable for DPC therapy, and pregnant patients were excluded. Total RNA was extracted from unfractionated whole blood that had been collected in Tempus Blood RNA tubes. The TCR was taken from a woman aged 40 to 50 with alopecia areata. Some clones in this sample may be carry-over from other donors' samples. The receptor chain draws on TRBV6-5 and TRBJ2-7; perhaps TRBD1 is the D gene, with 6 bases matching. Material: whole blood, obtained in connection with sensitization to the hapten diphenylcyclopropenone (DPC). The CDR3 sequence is CASSYSHWQGRGEQYF. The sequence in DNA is TGTGCCAGCAGTTATAGTCACTGGCAGGGGCGAGGCGAGCAGTACTTC.